These T cell receptor beta chains were read from a single sample in a study of blood T cell repertoires in COVID-19. Profiled with immunoSEQ multiplex PCR; TCRdb holds only in-frame clones, not every one. Here the sample spans under 250,000 clones, over 75% being singletons. Input material: peripheral blood. The receptors originated from a man in his fifties with COVID-19, enrolled during active disease. The CDR3 runs from the conserved cysteine through the conserved F or W. The order of the fields is J gene, D gene, clone size, V gene, CDR3 protein, CDR3 DNA. The D gene is left open where the match is weak. Clone size, where shown, is once, few, many, or a class for clones that have expanded.

j_gene: TRBJ2-1; d_gene: TRBD1; abundance: .; v_gene: TRBV27; CDR3aa: CASSLRIGTGINEQFF; CDR3nt: TGTGCCAGCAGTTTGAGAATTGGGACAGGGATAAATGAGCAGTTCTTC
j_gene: TRBJ1-5; d_gene: .; abundance: .; v_gene: TRBV30; CDR3aa: CAWSVGVGNQPQHF; CDR3nt: TGTGCCTGGAGTGTAGGGGTTGGCAATCAGCCCCAGCATTTT
j_gene: TRBJ2-7; d_gene: TRBD2; abundance: once; v_gene: TRBV4-3; CDR3aa: CASSQDASGYEQYF; CDR3nt: TGCGCCAGCAGCCAAGATGCTAGCGGCTACGAGCAGTACTTC
j_gene: TRBJ1-5; d_gene: TRBD1; abundance: few; v_gene: TRBV7-8; CDR3aa: CASSLDTGGRQPQHF; CDR3nt: TGTGCCAGCAGCTTGGACACAGGGGGTAGACAGCCCCAGCATTTT
j_gene: TRBJ1-5; d_gene: TRBD1; abundance: .; v_gene: TRBV2; CDR3aa: CASSGTGGNQPQHF; CDR3nt: TGTGCCAGCAGTGGGACAGGGGGCAATCAGCCCCAGCATTTT
j_gene: TRBJ2-7; d_gene: TRBD1; abundance: once; v_gene: TRBV29-1; CDR3aa: CSVLRDRTYEQYF; CDR3nt: TGCAGCGTCCTGCGGGACAGGACCTACGAGCAGTACTTC
j_gene: TRBJ2-1; d_gene: TRBD1; abundance: .; v_gene: TRBV14; CDR3aa: CASSPQSGTDSYNEQFF; CDR3nt: TGTGCCAGCAGCCCGCAGTCCGGGACAGACTCCTACAATGAGCAGTTCTTC
j_gene: TRBJ2-2; d_gene: TRBD2; abundance: .; v_gene: TRBV10-3; CDR3aa: CASSGRAVGELFF; CDR3nt: TGTGCATCTAGCGGGAGGGCAGTCGGGGAGCTGTTTTTT
j_gene: TRBJ2-7; d_gene: TRBD2; abundance: .; v_gene: TRBV5-1; CDR3aa: CASSLAPRTSGGSSYEQYF; CDR3nt: TGCGCCAGCAGCTTGGCCCCCCGGACTAGCGGCGGGAGCTCCTACGAGCAGTACTTC
j_gene: TRBJ1-1; d_gene: TRBD1; abundance: .; v_gene: TRBV19; CDR3aa: CASRPSDRGSPTEAFF; CDR3nt: TGTGCCAGTAGACCCTCGGACAGGGGAAGTCCCACTGAAGCTTTCTTT
j_gene: TRBJ2-7; d_gene: TRBD2; abundance: .; v_gene: TRBV7-8; CDR3aa: CASSFGLAGYEQYF; CDR3nt: TGTGCCAGCAGCTTCGGACTAGCGGGGTACGAGCAGTACTTC
j_gene: TRBJ2-3; d_gene: .; abundance: .; v_gene: TRBV6-5; CDR3aa: CASSYSRGTPTDTQYF; CDR3nt: TGTGCCAGCAGTTACTCGAGGGGGACACCCACAGATACGCAGTATTTT
j_gene: TRBJ1-5; d_gene: .; abundance: .; v_gene: TRBV30; CDR3aa: CAWSASYSNQPQHF; CDR3nt: TGTGCCTGGAGTGCGAGTTATAGCAATCAGCCCCAGCATTTT
j_gene: TRBJ1-1; d_gene: TRBD1; abundance: once; v_gene: TRBV4-1; CDR3aa: CASSPPDREWAFF; CDR3nt: TGCGCCAGCAGCCCCCCTGACAGGGAATGGGCTTTCTTT
j_gene: TRBJ1-5; d_gene: .; abundance: .; v_gene: TRBV19; CDR3aa: CASNQGQRQPQHF; CDR3nt: TGTGCCAGCAATCAGGGGCAACGGCAGCCCCAGCATTTT
j_gene: TRBJ1-6; d_gene: .; abundance: .; v_gene: TRBV7-3; CDR3aa: CASSYGQPNSPLHF; CDR3nt: TGTGCCAGCAGCTATGGACAGCCTAATTCACCCCTCCACTTT
j_gene: TRBJ1-1; d_gene: .; abundance: few; v_gene: TRBV10-1; CDR3aa: CASSDGMNTEAFF; CDR3nt: TGCGCCAGCAGTGACGGGATGAACACTGAAGCTTTCTTT
j_gene: TRBJ1-5; d_gene: TRBD1; abundance: .; v_gene: TRBV20-1; CDR3aa: CSTQGGQPQHF; CDR3nt: TGCAGTACACAGGGGGGTCAGCCCCAGCATTTT
j_gene: TRBJ2-1; d_gene: .; abundance: .; v_gene: TRBV5-4; CDR3aa: CASSAALGGSVFNNEQFF; CDR3nt: TGTGCCAGCAGCGCCGCTTTAGGTGGTAGCGTTTTTAACAATGAGCAGTTCTTC
j_gene: TRBJ1-1; d_gene: .; abundance: .; v_gene: TRBV5-5; CDR3aa: CASSTQENTEAFF; CDR3nt: TGTGCCAGCAGTACGCAGGAGAACACTGAAGCTTTCTTT
j_gene: TRBJ1-2; d_gene: .; abundance: .; v_gene: TRBV19; CDR3aa: CASSIYPDSTNYGYTF; CDR3nt: TGTGCCAGTAGTATATACCCCGACAGCACTAACTATGGCTACACCTTC
j_gene: TRBJ1-1; d_gene: .; abundance: .; v_gene: TRBV12-5; CDR3aa: CASGLENTEAFF; CDR3nt: TGTGCTAGTGGTCTAGAGAACACTGAAGCTTTCTTT
j_gene: TRBJ1-2; d_gene: TRBD1; abundance: .; v_gene: TRBV19; CDR3aa: CASSRGTAIFSGYTF; CDR3nt: TGTGCCAGTAGCCGAGGGACAGCTATCTTTTCTGGCTACACCTTC
j_gene: TRBJ2-3; d_gene: TRBD1; abundance: .; v_gene: TRBV6-5; CDR3aa: CASSYDRAPVTQYF; CDR3nt: TGTGCCAGCAGTTACGACAGGGCCCCGGTTACGCAGTATTTT
j_gene: TRBJ2-7; d_gene: .; abundance: .; v_gene: TRBV7-2; CDR3aa: CASSLEWSGFYEQYF; CDR3nt: TGTGCCAGCAGCTTAGAGTGGTCCGGGTTCTACGAGCAGTACTTC
j_gene: TRBJ2-7; d_gene: TRBD2; abundance: .; v_gene: TRBV6-5; CDR3aa: CASSYSSASGRNEQYF; CDR3nt: TGTGCCAGCAGTTACTCGTCGGCTAGCGGGAGAAACGAGCAGTACTTC
j_gene: TRBJ2-5; d_gene: TRBD2; abundance: .; v_gene: TRBV6-5; CDR3aa: CATNPLLAGGQTQYF; CDR3nt: TGTGCCACCAACCCGCTACTAGCGGGGGGACAGACCCAGTACTTC
j_gene: TRBJ2-3; d_gene: TRBD2; abundance: .; v_gene: TRBV7-6; CDR3aa: CASSLVGGRDTDTQYF; CDR3nt: TGTGCCAGCAGCTTAGTGGGCGGGAGAGACACAGATACGCAGTATTTT
j_gene: TRBJ2-7; d_gene: TRBD2; abundance: .; v_gene: TRBV16; CDR3aa: CASSQEAGVSYEQYF; CDR3nt: TGTGCCAGCAGCCAAGAAGCGGGAGTCTCCTACGAGCAGTACTTC
j_gene: TRBJ1-5; d_gene: .; abundance: .; v_gene: TRBV12-3/TRBV12-4; CDR3aa: CASSLRSQPQHF; CDR3nt: TGTGCCAGCAGTTTAAGGAGTCAGCCCCAGCATTTT
j_gene: TRBJ2-5; d_gene: .; abundance: .; v_gene: TRBV9; CDR3aa: CASSPGLGTQYF; CDR3nt: TGTGCCAGCAGCCCGGGACTCGGGACCCAGTACTTC
j_gene: TRBJ1-6; d_gene: .; abundance: .; v_gene: TRBV5-6; CDR3aa: CASSSWTATLPLHF; CDR3nt: TGTGCCAGCAGCTCGTGGACAGCAACTTTACCCCTCCACTTT
j_gene: TRBJ2-1; d_gene: TRBD2; abundance: .; v_gene: TRBV7-7; CDR3aa: CASSSSGVAGGGEQFF; CDR3nt: TGTGCTAGCAGCTCTAGCGGAGTAGCGGGAGGAGGTGAGCAGTTCTTC
j_gene: TRBJ1-4; d_gene: TRBD1; abundance: .; v_gene: TRBV27; CDR3aa: CASSPGQGLGEKLFF; CDR3nt: TGTGCCAGCAGTCCTGGACAGGGCTTGGGGGAAAAACTGTTTTTT
j_gene: TRBJ1-1; d_gene: TRBD1; abundance: .; v_gene: TRBV19; CDR3aa: CASSPPETGRAFF; CDR3nt: TGTGCCAGTAGTCCCCCGGAGACAGGGAGAGCTTTCTTT
j_gene: TRBJ1-1; d_gene: .; abundance: .; v_gene: TRBV5-5; CDR3aa: CASSLFEGAEAFF; CDR3nt: TGTGCCAGCAGCTTGTTTGAGGGGGCTGAAGCTTTCTTT
j_gene: TRBJ2-7; d_gene: TRBD1; abundance: .; v_gene: TRBV5-6; CDR3aa: CASSPPGQGVNEQYF; CDR3nt: TGTGCCAGCAGTCCGCCAGGACAGGGGGTAAACGAGCAGTACTTC
j_gene: TRBJ2-7; d_gene: .; abundance: .; v_gene: TRBV4-1; CDR3aa: CASSQDLADYEQYF; CDR3nt: TGCGCCAGCAGCCAAGATCTGGCGGACTACGAGCAGTACTTC
j_gene: TRBJ2-5; d_gene: .; abundance: .; v_gene: TRBV6-5; CDR3aa: CASSTQTEGGETQYF; CDR3nt: TGTGCCAGCAGTACCCAAACAGAGGGAGGAGAGACCCAGTACTTC
j_gene: TRBJ1-6; d_gene: TRBD1; abundance: .; v_gene: TRBV18; CDR3aa: CASSSRDRASPLHF; CDR3nt: TGTGCCAGCTCATCCCGGGACAGGGCTTCACCCCTCCACTTT
j_gene: TRBJ2-3; d_gene: TRBD2; abundance: .; v_gene: TRBV9; CDR3aa: CASSVEAGGGPDTQYF; CDR3nt: TGTGCCAGCAGCGTAGAAGCGGGAGGAGGCCCAGATACGCAGTATTTT
j_gene: TRBJ2-1; d_gene: .; abundance: .; v_gene: TRBV10-3; CDR3aa: CAISEAVSYNEQFF; CDR3nt: TGTGCCATCAGTGAGGCGGTCTCCTACAATGAGCAGTTCTTC
j_gene: TRBJ2-7; d_gene: TRBD2; abundance: few; v_gene: TRBV7-2; CDR3aa: CASSLAPGLGGGFNEQYF; CDR3nt: TGTGCCAGCAGCTTAGCGCCGGGACTTGGCGGGGGGTTCAACGAGCAGTACTTC
j_gene: TRBJ1-2; d_gene: TRBD1; abundance: .; v_gene: TRBV7-9; CDR3aa: CASSRQEDRGLGYTF; CDR3nt: TGTGCCAGCAGCCGACAGGAGGACAGGGGATTGGGCTACACCTTC
j_gene: TRBJ1-4; d_gene: .; abundance: .; v_gene: TRBV5-4; CDR3aa: CASSWGAPRGGSDEKLFF; CDR3nt: TGTGCCAGCAGCTGGGGAGCCCCGAGAGGGGGTAGTGATGAAAAACTGTTTTTT
j_gene: TRBJ2-1; d_gene: .; abundance: .; v_gene: TRBV12-3/TRBV12-4; CDR3aa: CASSLRGGGSRIF; CDR3nt: TGTGCCAGCAGTTTACGAGGGGGGGGGTCGCGGATCTTC
j_gene: TRBJ2-5; d_gene: .; abundance: .; v_gene: TRBV10-1; CDR3aa: CASSEAVAVGRETQYF; CDR3nt: TGCGCCAGCAGTGAGGCGGTAGCGGTTGGGCGAGAGACCCAGTACTTC